This T cell receptor beta chain was captured by sequencing in a study of T cells after yellow fever vaccination (dated by TCRdb to between 2018 and 2021). For the study in its entirety: The SMART-Seq v4 Ultra Low Input RNA kit was used to prepare libraries from fractions with low cell numbers. Two healthy male donors made up the cohort, one aged 18 to 29 years and the other aged 30 to 39 years. Blood was drawn at multiple timepoints before and after primary and secondary immunization, with bulk PBMC replicates and cell subsets isolated. To track T-cell clones before and after primary and booster YFV17D yellow fever vaccination, bulk TCR alpha and beta repertoires were sequenced longitudinally. Results and caveats for the whole study, not just this receptor: Computational filtering was required because FACS-sorted repertoires could contain abundant contaminating clonotypes from the bulk population. The study included only a couple of donors, which limits how far the findings can be generalized. A small share of clonotypes occurred in both CD4 and CD8 compartments, likely arising from convergent recombination. Compared with the primary T-cell response, the secondary T-cell response was weaker but faster, peaking on day 5 rather than day 15. Most clones expanded after primary vaccination were re-detected after the booster (96% of CD4 and around nine tenths of CD8), suggesting broad memory maintenance.

In the paper's terms, the treatment or condition label means: live attenuated yellow fever vaccine strain. A standard Ficoll-Paque protocol was used to isolate PBMCs from peripheral blood. CD4 and CD8 T-cell fractions were isolated with Dynabeads CD4 and CD8 positive selection kits. TriZol was used to extract RNA from bulk PBMCs, from CD4 and CD8 fractions, and from dextramer-positive and dextramer-negative fractions. In its sample, this clonotype was seen many times. Its antigen remains undetermined. Base qualities were left out, and no much larger clone turns up one base away. TCR cDNA was synthesized by 5'RACE template switching, through which a universal primer site and unique molecular identifiers were introduced. cDNA synthesis was primed from both the TCR alpha and TCR beta constant segments. Library amplification involved two PCR steps, and the second step added sample barcodes and sequencing adapters. Sequencing of libraries was done on Illumina HiSeq 2500 (2x100 bp) or NovaSeq (2x150 bp). The published analysis was carried out like this. MIGEC was used to demultiplex reads and collapse the reads into UMI consensus sequences, and MiXCR was used for V(D)J alignment. Clonotypes responding to the vaccine were identified with edgeR on replicate PBMC samples, with the criteria of FDR below 0.01 and a log2 fold change above 5 up to day 15. Bulk clonotypes were assigned CD4 or CD8 identity according to which sequenced CD4 or CD8 repertoire held them at higher abundance. TCRdb ran its own pipeline on the public reads, namely fastp trimming at Q25 and MiXCR clone calling, and kept in-frame beta chains. Here each entry gathers all rows of one CDR3 protein and keeps the most common genes and DNA. Here the V and J calls rest on TCRdb's processing, not on the authors' analysis. This sample is represented by some 150,000 distinct CDR3 sequences; 5% to 8% of them were singletons. The top ten constitute under 0.8% of the sample.

The cysteine opens and the phenylalanine closes a CDR3 of 13 amino acids. Just the 39-base CDR3 DNA is kept, in frame starting at base 1. The germline V gene gives CDR1 as ENHRY and CDR2 as SYGVKD. Ends trimmed: V by 8 bases, J by 3 bases; bases unmatched to a gene: 7. The sequence is built from TRBV10-3 and TRBJ2-7; TRBD2 fits 7 bases in the junction. This clonotype was obtained from a man aged 30-40 years who received the YFV17D yellow fever vaccine. The sample here was CD4+ T cells sorted from PBMCs, taken 10 days after the yellow fever booster vaccination. Read as DNA, the sequence is TGTGCCATCGGGGGGGGTTCCCTCTACGAGCAGTACTTC. Its protein is CAIGGGSLYEQYF.